The source of this TCR beta chain is a study of CXCR3-negative and CXCR3-positive naive CD8 T cells. Concerning this clonotype: Its target is not known.

Via 5' RACE with UMI labels, TRB cDNA libraries were prepared. TCRdb processed the 5' RACE reads again and assigns one entry to each CDR3 protein, with no DNA. The table for this sample gives about 89,000 distinct CDR3 sequences. Study-wide results and limits: CD5 surface expression was similar among naive subsets, and TCR strength was estimated by inference from TRB CDR3 properties. When CXCR3-positive naive cells were set against CXCR3-negative naive cells, the former had more hydrophobic TRB CDR3s.

The germline V gene has CDR1 LNHDA and CDR2 SQIVND (reference sequence). This CDR3 comprises 15 residues. The sequenced material came from naive CXCR3+ CD8+ T cells from blood. Subset noted: CD45RO-CCR7+CD27+CD95- naive CD8+ T cells expressing CXCR3 (TNR3+). V usage is TRBV19 and J usage is TRBJ1-5. The receptor was isolated from a human donor in good health. Some clones in this sample may be carry-over from other donors' samples. Here the CDR3 reads CASSIDVDSNQPQHF. The complete variable domain, with remaining parts taken from reference TRBV19 and TRBJ1-5, reads DGGITQSPKYLFRKEGQNVTLSCEQNLNHDAMYWYRQDPGQGLRLIYYSQIVNDFQKGDIAEGYSVSREKKESFPLTVTSAQKNPTAFYLCASSIDVDSNQPQHFGDGTRLSIL.